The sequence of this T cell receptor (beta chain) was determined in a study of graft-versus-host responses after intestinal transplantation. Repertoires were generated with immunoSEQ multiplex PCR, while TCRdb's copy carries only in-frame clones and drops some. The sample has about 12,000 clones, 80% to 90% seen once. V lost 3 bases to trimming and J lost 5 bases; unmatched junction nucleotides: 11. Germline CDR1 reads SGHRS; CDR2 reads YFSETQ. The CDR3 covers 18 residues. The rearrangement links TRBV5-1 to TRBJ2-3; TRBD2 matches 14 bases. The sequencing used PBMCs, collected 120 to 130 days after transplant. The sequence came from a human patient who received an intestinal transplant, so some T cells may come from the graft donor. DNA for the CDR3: TGCGCCAGCAGCTCCGCCCGACCCGGACTAGCGGGGGGAGATACGCAGTATTTT. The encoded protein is CASSSARPGLAGGDTQYF.